This TCR beta chain is from a study of cytomegalovirus exposure and HLA in healthy donors. Study-wide points: A prior analysis recorded that most TCR beta V segments were productive about 87% or about 30% of the time. Reports indicate that TCR beta sequences accurately predicted the HLA-A and HLA-B alleles of most subjects.

The PCR employed 60 Vbeta primers together with 13 Jbeta primers. Using immunoSEQ multiplex PCR, the repertoire was profiled, and TCRdb retains in-frame clones only, with some absent. The sample contains about 69,000 clones, approximately 80% of which appear only once. The V end was cut by 6 bases, the J end by 2 bases, with 14 bases between. The CDR3 has 14 residues. In germline, CDR1 is ENHRY, CDR2 SYGVKD. Remarks on this clone: Its antigen remains unidentified.

The sample consisted of PBMCs. The clonotype comes from a young man in good health and CMV-seronegative. The chain couples TRBV10-3 to TRBJ2-7; D possibly corresponds to TRBD2 (6 bases). CDR3 residues: CAIRREDPPYEQYV. CDR3 in DNA: TGTGCCATCAGGAGGGAGGATCCCCCCTACGAGCAGTACGTC.